These 18 T cell receptor beta chains originate from one sample sequenced in a study of CXCR3-negative and CXCR3-positive naive CD8 T cells. Findings and caveats of the study: Comparison of naive cells showed more hydrophobic TRB CDR3s in CXCR3-positive than in CXCR3-negative naive cells.

These receptors' targets are unknown. TRB cDNA was prepared as libraries by UMI-labeled 5' RACE. With the 5' RACE reads reprocessed, TCRdb shows one record per CDR3 protein and no DNA. The specimen's table records around 140,000 distinct CDR3 sequences. The sample comprised naive CXCR3+ CD8+ T cells from blood. Indicated subset: CD45RO-CCR7+CD27+CD95- naive CD8+ T cells expressing CXCR3 (TNR3+). The receptor source for this set is a human donor in good health. Some clones in this sample may be carry-over from other donors' samples.

V is TRBV12-3 or TRBV12-4 and J is TRBJ2-7; TCRdb calls TRBD1, which cannot be checked without DNA. The CDR3 length is 14 residues. CDR3 sequence: CASTPGSLSYEQYF.

V usage is TRBV29-1 and J usage is TRBJ2-7; the TCRdb D gene call, TRBD1, has no DNA to confirm it. The CDR3 consists of 13 residues. Germline CDR1 and CDR2: SQVTM and ANQGSEA. The CDR3 region is CSVEAGLPNEQYF.

The rearrangement joins TRBV5-1 to TRBJ2-3. The CDR3 has 15 amino acids. Germline values: CDR1 SGHRS, CDR2 YFSETQ. This CDR3 is CASSLEDPQGDTQYF.

The V call is TRBV6-2 or TRBV6-3, the J call TRBJ2-3; TCRdb's D call of TRBD2 is untestable without DNA. The CDR3 runs 19 residues. CDR1 is MNHEY and CDR2 is SVGEGT in the germline V gene. CDR3 amino acids: CASSYGAYTSGTSTDTQYF.

This rearrangement joins TRBV5-4 to TRBJ2-1; no DNA is available, so the TRBD2 call from TCRdb remains unchecked. In germline, CDR1 is SGHNT, CDR2 YYREEE (reference sequence). This CDR3 spans 16 amino acids. CDR3 loop: CASSLRMIAGGQEQFF.

J is TRBJ2-1 and V is TRBV3-1. CDR3 length: 14 residues. Germline V gene data show CDR1 as LGHDT and CDR2 as YNNKEL (reference sequence). CDR3 sequence: CASSQSLDYNEQFF.

The rearrangement joins TRBV28 to TRBJ2-1; TCRdb outputs TRBD2, but without DNA this stays unchecked. The CDR3 loop spans 16 amino acids. Germline V gene sequence: CDR1 MDHEN, CDR2 SYDVKM. The CDR3 sequence: CASSSSGTSGANEQFF. Full variable domain (outside the CDR3, taken from reference TRBV28 and TRBJ2-1): DVKVTQSSRYLVKRTGEKVFLECVQDMDHENMFWYRQDPGLGLRLIYFSYDVKMKEKGDIPEGYSVSREKKERFSLILESASTNQTSMYLCASSSSGTSGANEQFFGPGTRLTVL.

V and J are TRBV28 and TRBJ2-2; TCRdb calls TRBD1, which cannot be checked without DNA. Germline CDR1 and CDR2: MDHEN and SYDVKM. This CDR3 is 16 amino acids long. The CDR3 here is CASTSRGTPFTGELFF.

This chain connects TRBV13 to TRBJ2-7; the D gene TCRdb calls, TRBD1, cannot be checked with no DNA. The CDR3 is 16 amino acids. The germline V gene has CDR1 PRHDT and CDR2 FYEKMQ (reference sequence). The CDR3 reads CASSLEGGDGQYEQYF.

The chain employs TRBV27 and TRBJ2-1. The CDR3 is 11 amino acids. Germline CDR1 and CDR2: MNHEY and SMNVEV (reference sequence). The CDR3 is CASRSIETQYF.

V usage is TRBV7-6 and J usage is TRBJ1-1; TCRdb outputs TRBD1, but without DNA this stays unchecked. Per the germline V gene, CDR1 is SGHVS and CDR2 is FNYEAQ. The CDR3 has 14 residues. The CDR3 protein is CASSRKGGNTEAFF.

This chain uses TRBV14 with TRBJ2-7; without DNA, the TCRdb call of TRBD2 cannot be checked. The CDR3 length is 18 residues. In germline, CDR1 is SGHDN, CDR2 FVKESK. CDR3 protein: CASSHRTSGSSSSYEQYF.

The rearrangement joins TRBV4-3 to TRBJ1-1; the D gene TCRdb calls, TRBD1, cannot be checked with no DNA. The length of the CDR3 is 17 residues. Germline CDR1 reads LGHNA; CDR2 reads YSLEER. Here the CDR3 reads CASSQGKSFGRGTEAFF.

V is TRBV29-1 and J is TRBJ2-2; TCRdb gives TRBD1 as the D gene, but with no DNA this cannot be confirmed. The CDR3 is 16 residues long. The germline gives CDR1 SQVTM, CDR2 ANQGSEA. CDR3 sequence reads: CSVEVRDRGNTGELFF.

The chain couples TRBV15 to TRBJ2-4; without DNA, the TCRdb call of TRBD1 cannot be checked. From germline, CDR1 is LNHNV and CDR2 YYDKDF (reference sequence). The CDR3 extends over 15 amino acids. This chain's CDR3 is CATSPGAGSGDIQYF.

This rearrangement joins TRBV27 to TRBJ2-7; as DNA is missing, the TRBD2 call by TCRdb cannot be tested. Germline V gene data show CDR1 as MNHEY and CDR2 as SMNVEV (reference sequence). This CDR3 has 15 amino acids. CDR3 loop: CASSFSGHSSYEQYF.

The rearrangement uses TRBV28 and TRBJ2-1; TCRdb's assignment of TRBD2 cannot be checked, as there is no DNA. Germline lookup yields CDR1 MDHEN and CDR2 SYDVKM. The CDR3 is made up of 14 amino acids. The chain's CDR3 is CASSLTGGYNEQFF.

The CDR3 loop reads CASSDFGYEQYF. This chain uses TRBV25-1 with TRBJ2-7. Germline lookup yields CDR1 MGHDK and CDR2 SYGVNS. The CDR3 length is 12 residues.